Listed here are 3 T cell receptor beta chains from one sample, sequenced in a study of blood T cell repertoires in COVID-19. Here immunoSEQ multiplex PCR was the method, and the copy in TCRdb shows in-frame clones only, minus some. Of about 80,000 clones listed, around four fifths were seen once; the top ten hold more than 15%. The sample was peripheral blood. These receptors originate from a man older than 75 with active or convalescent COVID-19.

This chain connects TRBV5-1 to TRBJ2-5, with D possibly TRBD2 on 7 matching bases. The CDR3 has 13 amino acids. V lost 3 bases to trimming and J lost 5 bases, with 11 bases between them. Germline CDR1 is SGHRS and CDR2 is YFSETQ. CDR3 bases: TGCGCCAGCAGCTACGGGGGGCCCGAGACCCAGTACTTC. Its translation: CASSYGGPETQYF.

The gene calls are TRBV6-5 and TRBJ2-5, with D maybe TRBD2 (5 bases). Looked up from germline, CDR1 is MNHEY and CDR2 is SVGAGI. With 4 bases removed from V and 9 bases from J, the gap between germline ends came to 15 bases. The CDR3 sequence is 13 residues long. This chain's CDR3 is CASSFGQDSPQYF. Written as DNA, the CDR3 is TGTGCCAGCAGTTTCGGGCAGGACTCGCCCCAGTACTTC.

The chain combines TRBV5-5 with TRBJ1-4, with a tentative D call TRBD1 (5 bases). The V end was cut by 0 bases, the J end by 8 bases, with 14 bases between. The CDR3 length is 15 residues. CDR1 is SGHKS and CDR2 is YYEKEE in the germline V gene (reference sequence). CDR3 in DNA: TGTGCCAGCAGCTTGGGAACCTTAGGGGAAGAAAAACTGTTTTTT. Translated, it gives CASSLGTLGEEKLFF.